Shown below are 18 T cell receptor beta chains from a single sample sequenced in a study of Ad26.COV2.S vaccination and SARS-CoV-2 variants. Here immunoSEQ multiplex PCR was the method, and the copy in TCRdb shows in-frame clones only, minus some. The table shows about 400,000 clones, with about 83% occurring only once. Treatment described: over 15 received Ad26.COV2.S at low or high dose, single or two shots; a few received placebo; per-sample allocation not given. Sampling occurred on day 63 after the first vaccine or placebo injection. Specimen: peripheral blood, collected in a trial of Ad26.COV2.S vaccine versus placebo. These receptors were collected from a person aged 18-60 years who received the Ad26.COV2.S COVID-19 vaccine or a placebo.

The chain has TRBV5-5 and TRBJ2-7; either TRBD1 or TRBD2 may fit D (5 bases each). V was shortened by 4 bases and J by 2 bases, with 13 bases between the two germline ends. Germline V gene data show CDR1 as SGHKS and CDR2 as YYEKEE (reference sequence). CDR3 length equals 14 residues. The CDR3 region is CASSQRGDPYEQYF. The CDR3 DNA follows: TGTGCCAGCAGCCAACGAGGGGACCCCTACGAGCAGTACTTC.

The chain links TRBV9 to TRBJ2-1, with D maybe TRBD2 (6 bases). V lost 4 bases to trimming and J lost 6 bases, with 17 bases between them. Germline loops: CDR1 SGDLS, CDR2 YYNGEE. The CDR3 loop spans 15 amino acids. This CDR3 reads CASSPPGGPFNEQFF. CDR3 bases: TGTGCCAGCAGCCCTCCCGGGGGACCTTTCAATGAGCAGTTCTTC.

J is TRBJ1-5 and V is TRBV21-1. TRBV21-1 is designated a pseudogene. The CDR3 is made up of 17 amino acids. The CDR3 sequence is CASSKDRQHYSNQPQHF. CDR3 DNA sequence: TGTGCCAGCAGCAAAGATAGGCAGCACTATAGCAATCAGCCCCAGCATTTT.

This clone was seen only once. The chain employs TRBV6-5 and TRBJ2-3; D is tentatively TRBD1 or TRBD2 (5 bases each). The CDR3 extends over 13 amino acids. The germline gives CDR1 MNHEY, CDR2 SVGAGI. V dropped 8 bases and J dropped 0 bases, with 9 bases sitting between them. The CDR3 loop is CASEGRSTDTQYF. The CDR3 DNA reads TGTGCCAGCGAGGGACGCAGCACAGATACGCAGTATTTT.

The chain employs TRBV12-3 or TRBV12-4 and TRBJ2-3, with D unclear. V was trimmed by 4 bases and J by 6 bases, leaving 11 bases between them. The CDR3 length is 13 residues. CDR3 nucleotide sequence: TGTGCCAGCAGTTCCATCAATGGGGATACGCAGTATTTT. It specifies CASSSINGDTQYF.

Here the CDR3 reads CASVLGQGSYEQYF. CDR3 coding DNA: TGTGCCAGCGTCTTAGGGCAGGGTAGCTACGAGCAGTACTTC. The chain links TRBV7-9 to TRBJ2-7, with a tentative D call TRBD1 (5 bases). CDR3 length equals 14 residues. The V gene's germline CDR1 is SEHNR and CDR2 FQNEAQ (reference sequence). Trimming cost V 8 bases and J 3 bases, with 17 bases left between them.

This sequence joins TRBV14 and TRBJ2-7, with 10 bases fitting TRBD2. J lost 6 bases, V lost 2 bases, and 10 bases had no gene match. Looked up from germline, CDR1 is SGHDN and CDR2 is FVKESK. The length of the CDR3 is 16 residues. The CDR3 here is CASSQIGSGRALEQYF. As DNA, the CDR3 is TGTGCCAGCAGCCAAATAGGAAGCGGGAGGGCCCTCGAGCAGTACTTC.

The gene calls are TRBV19 and TRBJ1-2, with unresolved D. CDR1 is LNHDA, CDR2 SQIVND, per germline (reference sequence). Deletions cut 1 base from V and 8 bases from J, with 20 bases between. This CDR3 contains 16 residues. The CDR3 protein is CASSIVGDKPSSGYTF. CDR3 in DNA: TGTGCCAGTAGTATAGTCGGGGATAAACCTAGCTCCGGCTACACCTTC.

The chain carries TRBV6-2 or TRBV6-3 and TRBJ1-5; no firm D call. V dropped 0 bases and J dropped 4 bases, with 10 bases sitting between them. In germline, CDR1 is MNHEY, CDR2 SVGEGT. This CDR3 contains 15 residues. The CDR3 sequence is CASSYSGRVNQPQHF. CDR3 nucleotides: TGTGCCAGCAGTTACTCCGGACGGGTTAATCAGCCCCAGCATTTT.

The rearrangement joins TRBV7-9 to TRBJ1-1; weak D call: TRBD1 (6 bases). In germline, CDR1 is SEHNR, CDR2 FQNEAQ (reference sequence). Trimming cost V 2 bases and J 5 bases, with 12 bases left between them. The CDR3 has 14 residues. The CDR3 loop is CASSLSQGQTEAFF. As DNA, the CDR3 is TGTGCCAGCAGCTTATCCCAGGGGCAAACTGAAGCTTTCTTT.

This clone has just one count. The gene calls are TRBV4-1 and TRBJ1-2, with D perhaps matching TRBD1 (6 bases). This CDR3 comprises 16 residues. Trimming stripped 3 bases from V and 0 bases from J, with 14 bases between. Germline CDR1 MGHRA, CDR2 YSYEKL. The CDR3 sequence: CASSHLQGSANYGYTF. For the CDR3, the DNA is TGCGCCAGCAGCCACCTACAGGGCTCAGCTAACTATGGCTACACCTTC.

V gene TRBV5-1 combines with J gene TRBJ1-3; the D gene is possibly TRBD1 (5 bases). V gave up 0 bases and J gave up 0 bases, with 10 bases separating them. The V gene's germline CDR1 is SGHRS and CDR2 YFSETQ. The CDR3 totals 16 residues. CDR3 loop: CASSLAGRISGNTIYF. The CDR3 nucleotides read TGCGCCAGCAGCTTGGCGGGACGGATCTCTGGAAACACCATATATTTT.

CDR3 coding DNA: TGTGCCAGTAGTATGTCAGGGAGGTACGAGCAGTACTTC. Protein product: CASSMSGRYEQYF. The rearrangement links TRBV19 to TRBJ2-7; D might be TRBD2 (6 bases). V was clipped by 3 bases and J by 4 bases, with 10 bases between them. Per the germline V gene, CDR1 is LNHDA and CDR2 is SQIVND (reference sequence). The CDR3 contains 13 residues.

The sample holds one count of this clone. The chain recombines TRBV7-9 with TRBJ2-1; TRBD2 might be the D (6 bases). The V and J ends lost 5 bases and 6 bases respectively, with 17 bases between them. The CDR3 has 15 residues. Looked up from germline, CDR1 is SEHNR and CDR2 is FQNEAQ (reference sequence). CDR3 sequence: CASSPAGTPGNEQFF. CDR3 sequence (DNA): TGTGCCAGCAGCCCTGCCGGGACTCCCGGCAATGAGCAGTTCTTC.

V and J are TRBV7-9 and TRBJ2-5; D uncertain. Germline-derived CDR1 and CDR2 are SEHNR and FQNEAQ (reference sequence). V lost 5 bases, J lost 3 bases, and 7 bases lay in between. The CDR3 consists of 12 residues. The CDR3 reads CASSLSEETQYF. CDR3 bases: TGTGCCAGCAGCCTTAGTGAAGAGACCCAGTACTTC.

In its sample, this clone was seen a few times. Distinct nucleotide sequences in the sample also encode this CDR3. This chain links TRBV20-1 with TRBJ1-2; perhaps TRBD1 as D (5 bases). Trimming left V 3 bases short and J 6 bases short, with 5 bases between. The CDR3 runs to 10 residues. CDR1 is DFQATT and CDR2 is SNEGSKA in the germline V gene (reference sequence). The CDR3 protein is CSARGDGYTF. The CDR3 DNA follows: TGCAGTGCTAGGGGGGATGGCTACACCTTC.

This clone has more than one count but fewer than ten. The chain combines TRBV5-1 with TRBJ2-1, with 8 bases aligning to TRBD1. The CDR3 totals 14 residues. Germline V gives CDR1 SGHRS, CDR2 YFSETQ. Unmatched junction bases numbered 4, after V lost 4 bases and J lost 4 bases. CDR3 nucleotide sequence: TGCGCCAGCAGCGGGCAGGGGGCATACAATGAGCAGTTCTTC. Translating it yields CASSGQGAYNEQFF.

The CDR3 region has the DNA TGTGCCAGCAGCCGCAGAGGACTCACTGAAGCTTTCTTT. It encodes CASSRRGLTEAFF. The chain combines TRBV7-2 with TRBJ1-1; D remains ambiguous. The CDR3 has 13 amino acids. Trimming removed 5 bases at V and 4 bases at J, with 11 bases between. The V gene's germline CDR1 is SGHTA and CDR2 FQGNSA.